This T cell receptor (beta chain) comes out of a study of cytomegalovirus exposure and HLA in healthy donors. CDR1 is SGHNT, CDR2 YENEEA, per germline. V was shortened by 5 bases and J by 6 bases, with 14 bases between the two germline ends. This CDR3 contains 15 residues. Study-level findings and limits: There were 150 to 200 TCR beta chains listed as cytomegalovirus-associated. Among TCR sequences, most were rare, though some public TCRs appeared in many donors.

This clone has more than one count but fewer than ten. Its specificity is unknown. Amplification used 60 Vbeta primers and 13 Jbeta primers. The assay was immunoSEQ multiplex PCR, and TCRdb's table has in-frame clones only and misses some. Here the sample spans around 130,000 clones, roughly 74% being singletons. The sample was PBMCs. The chain is built from TRBV11-3 and TRBJ1-6, with D uncertain. The TCR was taken from a woman in her forties or fifties in good health and CMV-seropositive. CDR3 sequence: CASSLAGLINSPLHF. DNA of the CDR3: TGTGCCAGCAGCCTGGCAGGCCTTATTAATTCACCCCTCCACTTT.